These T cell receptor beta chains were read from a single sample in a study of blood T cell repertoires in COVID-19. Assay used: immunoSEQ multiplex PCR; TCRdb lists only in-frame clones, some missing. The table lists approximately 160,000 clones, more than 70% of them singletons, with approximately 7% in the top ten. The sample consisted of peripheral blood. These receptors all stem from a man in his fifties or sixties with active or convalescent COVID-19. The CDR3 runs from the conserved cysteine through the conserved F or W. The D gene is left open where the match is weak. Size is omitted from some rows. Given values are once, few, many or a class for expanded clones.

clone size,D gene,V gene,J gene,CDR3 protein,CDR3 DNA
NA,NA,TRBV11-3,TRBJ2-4,CASSLVFGALAKNIQYF,TGTGCCAGCAGCTTAGTATTCGGAGCTCTAGCCAAAAACATTCAGTACTTC
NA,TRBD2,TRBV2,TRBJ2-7,CASKGGSGAYEQYF,TGTGCCAGCAAAGGGGGTAGCGGGGCCTACGAGCAGTACTTC
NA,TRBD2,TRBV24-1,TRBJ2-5,CATSDPAFVSGRAETQYF,TGTGCCACCAGTGACCCCGCCTTTGTTAGCGGGAGAGCGGAGACCCAGTACTTC
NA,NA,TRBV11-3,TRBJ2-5,CASRNRAEYGTQYF,TGTGCCAGCAGAAACAGGGCTGAATACGGGACCCAGTACTTC
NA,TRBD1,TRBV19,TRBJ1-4,CASSIALGQPNEKLFF,TGTGCCAGTAGTATTGCCCTGGGACAGCCTAATGAAAAACTGTTTTTT
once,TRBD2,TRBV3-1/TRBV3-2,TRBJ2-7,CASSQDRIGGARYEQYF,TGTGCCAGCAGCCAAGATCGAATCGGGGGGGCCCGATACGAGCAGTACTTC
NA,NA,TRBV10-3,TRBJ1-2,CAAITGTGLGYTF,TGTGCCGCCATCACTGGTACAGGGCTTGGCTACACCTTC
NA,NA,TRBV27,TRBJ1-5,CASSLTEPQHF,TGTGCCAGCAGTTTAACGGAGCCCCAGCATTTT
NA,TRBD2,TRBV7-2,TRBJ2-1,CASSLGRLAGVSSYNEQFF,TGTGCCAGCAGCTTAGGTCGCCTAGCGGGGGTGAGCTCCTACAATGAGCAGTTCTTC
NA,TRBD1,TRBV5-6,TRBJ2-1,CASSGGQGFFNEQFF,TGTGCCAGCAGCGGGGGACAGGGGTTTTTCAATGAGCAGTTCTTC